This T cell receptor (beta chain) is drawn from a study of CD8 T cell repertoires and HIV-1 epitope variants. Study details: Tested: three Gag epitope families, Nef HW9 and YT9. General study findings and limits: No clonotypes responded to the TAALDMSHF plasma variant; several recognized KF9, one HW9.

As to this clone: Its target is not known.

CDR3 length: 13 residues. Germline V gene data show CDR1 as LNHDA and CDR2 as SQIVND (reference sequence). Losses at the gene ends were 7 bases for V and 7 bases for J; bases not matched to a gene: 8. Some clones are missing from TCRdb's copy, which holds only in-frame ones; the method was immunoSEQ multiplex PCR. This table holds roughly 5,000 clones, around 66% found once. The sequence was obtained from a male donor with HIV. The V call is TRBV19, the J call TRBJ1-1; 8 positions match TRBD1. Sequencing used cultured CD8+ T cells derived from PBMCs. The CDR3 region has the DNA TGTGCCAGTACCCTCCAGGGGGCTGGTGAAGCTTTCTTT. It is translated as CASTLQGAGEAFF.